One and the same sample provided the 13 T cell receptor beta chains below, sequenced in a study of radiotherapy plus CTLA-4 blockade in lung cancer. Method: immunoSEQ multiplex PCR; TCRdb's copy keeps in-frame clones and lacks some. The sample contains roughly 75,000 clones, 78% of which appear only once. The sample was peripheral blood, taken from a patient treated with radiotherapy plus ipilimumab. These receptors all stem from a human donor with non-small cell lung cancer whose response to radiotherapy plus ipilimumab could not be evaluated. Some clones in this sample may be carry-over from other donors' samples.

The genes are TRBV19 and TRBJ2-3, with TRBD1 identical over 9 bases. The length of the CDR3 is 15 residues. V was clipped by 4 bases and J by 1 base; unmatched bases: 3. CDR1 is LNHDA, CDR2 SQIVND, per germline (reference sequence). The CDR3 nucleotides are TGTGCCAGTAGTACCGGGACAGGGCGCACAGATACGCAGTATTTT. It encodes CASSTGTGRTDTQYF.

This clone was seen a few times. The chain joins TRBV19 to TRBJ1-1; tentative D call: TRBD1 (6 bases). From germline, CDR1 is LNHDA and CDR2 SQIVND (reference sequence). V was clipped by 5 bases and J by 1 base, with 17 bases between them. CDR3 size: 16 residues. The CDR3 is CASSAADSFSNTEAFF. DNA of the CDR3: TGTGCCAGTAGTGCAGCGGACAGTTTTTCGAACACTGAAGCTTTCTTT. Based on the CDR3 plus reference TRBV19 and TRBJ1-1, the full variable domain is DGGITQSPKYLFRKEGQNVTLSCEQNLNHDAMYWYRQDPGQGLRLIYYSQIVNDFQKGDIAEGYSVSREKKESFPLTVTSAQKNPTAFYLCASSAADSFSNTEAFFGQGTRLTVV.

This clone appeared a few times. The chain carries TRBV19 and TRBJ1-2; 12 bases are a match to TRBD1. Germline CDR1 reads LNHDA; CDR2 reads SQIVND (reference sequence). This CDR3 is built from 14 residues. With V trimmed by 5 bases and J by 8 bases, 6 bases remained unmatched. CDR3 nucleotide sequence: TGTGCCAGTAGTCCCACCGGGACAGGGGGCGGCTACACCTTC. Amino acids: CASSPTGTGGGYTF.

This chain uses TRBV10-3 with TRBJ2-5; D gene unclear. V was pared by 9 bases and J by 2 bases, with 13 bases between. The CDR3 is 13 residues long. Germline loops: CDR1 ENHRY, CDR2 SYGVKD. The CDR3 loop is CAITATSQETQYF. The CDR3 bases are TGTGCCATAACAGCAACCTCTCAAGAGACCCAGTACTTC.

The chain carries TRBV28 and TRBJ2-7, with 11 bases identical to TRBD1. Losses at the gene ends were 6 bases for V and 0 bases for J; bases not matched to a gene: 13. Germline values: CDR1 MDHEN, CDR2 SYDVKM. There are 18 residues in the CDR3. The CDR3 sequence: CASSTGQGGPYHSYEQYF. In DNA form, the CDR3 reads TGTGCCAGCAGCACGGGACAGGGGGGGCCATACCACTCCTACGAGCAGTACTTC.

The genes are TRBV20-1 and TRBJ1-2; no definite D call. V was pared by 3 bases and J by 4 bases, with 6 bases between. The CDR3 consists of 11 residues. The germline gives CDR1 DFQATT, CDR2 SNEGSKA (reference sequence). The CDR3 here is CSASGVYGYTF. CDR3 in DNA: TGCAGTGCTAGCGGAGTCTATGGCTACACCTTC.

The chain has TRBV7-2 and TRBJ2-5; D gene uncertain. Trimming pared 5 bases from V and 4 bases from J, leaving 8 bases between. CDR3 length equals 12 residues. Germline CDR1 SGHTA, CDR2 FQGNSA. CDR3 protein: CASSHAGETQYF. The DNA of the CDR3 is TGTGCCAGCAGCCACGCCGGAGAGACCCAGTACTTC.

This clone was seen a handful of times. DNA for the CDR3: TGTGCCAGTATCAGGACAACCCCGAGCTCTGGAAACACCATATATTTT. Protein: CASIRTTPSSGNTIYF. The chain has TRBV19 and TRBJ1-3; a weak D match, TRBD1 (5 bases). V lost 7 bases to trimming and J lost 0 bases, with 16 bases between them. This CDR3 is built from 16 residues. The germline V gene encodes CDR1 LNHDA and CDR2 SQIVND (reference sequence).

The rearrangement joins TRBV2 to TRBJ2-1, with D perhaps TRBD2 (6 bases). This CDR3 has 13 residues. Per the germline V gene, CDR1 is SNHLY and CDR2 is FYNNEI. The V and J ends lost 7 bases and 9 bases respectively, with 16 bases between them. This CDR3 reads CASTPGPGVEQFF. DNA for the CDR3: TGTGCCAGCACTCCGGGGCCGGGGGTTGAGCAGTTCTTC.

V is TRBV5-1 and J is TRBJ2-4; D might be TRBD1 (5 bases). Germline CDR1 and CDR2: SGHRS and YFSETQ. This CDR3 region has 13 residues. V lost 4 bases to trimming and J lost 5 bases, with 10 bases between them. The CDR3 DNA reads TGCGCCAGCAGCCCTACGACAGAAAACATTCAGTACTTC. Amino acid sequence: CASSPTTENIQYF. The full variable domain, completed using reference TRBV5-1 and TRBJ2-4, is KAGVTQTPRYLIKTRGQQVTLSCSPISGHRSVSWYQQTPGQGLQFLFEYFSETQRNKGNFPGRFSGRQFSNSRSEMNVSTLELGDSALYLCASSPTTENIQYFGAGTRLSVL.

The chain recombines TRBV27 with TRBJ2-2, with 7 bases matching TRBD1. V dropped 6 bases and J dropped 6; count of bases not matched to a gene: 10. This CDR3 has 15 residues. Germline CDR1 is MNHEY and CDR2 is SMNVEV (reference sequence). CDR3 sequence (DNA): TGTGCCAGCAGCCAGACAGGGTTCGCCTCCGGGGAGCTGTTTTTT. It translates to CASSQTGFASGELFF.

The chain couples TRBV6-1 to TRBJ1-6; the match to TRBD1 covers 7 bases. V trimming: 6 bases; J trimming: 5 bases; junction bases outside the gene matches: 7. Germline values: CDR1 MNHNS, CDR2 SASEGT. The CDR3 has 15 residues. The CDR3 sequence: CASRASDRNNSPLHF. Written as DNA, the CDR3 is TGTGCCAGCAGGGCCTCGGACAGGAATAATTCACCCCTCCACTTT.

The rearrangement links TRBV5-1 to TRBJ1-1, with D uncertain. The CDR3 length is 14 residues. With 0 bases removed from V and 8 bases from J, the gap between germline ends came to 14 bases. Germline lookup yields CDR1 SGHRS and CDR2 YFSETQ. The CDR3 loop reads CASSLGGRSREAFF. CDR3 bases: TGCGCCAGCAGCTTGGGAGGCCGTTCCCGAGAAGCTTTCTTT.